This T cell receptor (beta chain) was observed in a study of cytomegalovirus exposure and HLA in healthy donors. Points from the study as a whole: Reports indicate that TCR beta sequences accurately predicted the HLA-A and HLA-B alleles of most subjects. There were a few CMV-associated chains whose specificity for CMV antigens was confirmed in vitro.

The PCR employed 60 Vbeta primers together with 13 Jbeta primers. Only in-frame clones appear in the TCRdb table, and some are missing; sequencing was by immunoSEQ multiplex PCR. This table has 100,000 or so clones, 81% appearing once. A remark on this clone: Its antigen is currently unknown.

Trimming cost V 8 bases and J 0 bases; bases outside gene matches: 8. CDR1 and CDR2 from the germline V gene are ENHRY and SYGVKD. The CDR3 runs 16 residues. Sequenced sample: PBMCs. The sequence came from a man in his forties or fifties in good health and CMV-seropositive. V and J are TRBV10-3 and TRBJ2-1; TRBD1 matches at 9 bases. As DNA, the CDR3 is TGTGCCATCCGTGGCGGGACAGGGAGCTCCTACAATGAGCAGTTCTTC. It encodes CAIRGGTGSSYNEQFF.